Shown below are 16 T cell receptor beta chains from a single sample sequenced in a study of vaccination and CD4 T cells after COVID-19. Sequenced with the Oncomine TCR Beta short-read assay was DNA taken from cultured CD4+ T cells. MiXCR, run by TCRdb on the PCR reads, gives a single entry per CDR3 protein. The repertoire holds more than 9,500 distinct CDR3 sequences, with more than 70% as singletons. The treatment: approximately nine-day PBMC culture with coronavirus spike peptide pools or control peptides (ViraFEST assay). For these TCRs, the target antigens are not known. Sequenced: CD4+ T cells from blood, cultured in vitro. Source of these receptors: a human donor who had recovered from COVID-19.

For the CDR3, the DNA is TGCGCCAGCAGTCCCTCAGCGGCCACAGATACGCAGTATTTT. Translating it yields CASSPSAATDTQYF. The chain joins TRBV23-1 to TRBJ2-3; D is possibly TRBD2 (5 bases). TRBV23-1 is an ORF, with its function uncertain. Trimming took off 4 bases at V and 2 bases at J, with 10 bases between the two ends. The CDR3 extends over 14 amino acids.

V and J are TRBV3-1 and TRBJ1-1, with TRBD1 matching over 8 bases. The germline V gene encodes CDR1 LGHDT and CDR2 YNNKEL (reference sequence). The length of the CDR3 is 16 residues. Germline trimming cut 6 bases from V and 4 bases from J; bases unmatched to any gene: 13. The CDR3 region has the DNA TGTGCCAGCAGTAACAGGGGGGAGGGTTTGGGCACTGAAGCTTTCTTT. It is translated as CASSNRGEGLGTEAFF.

J is TRBJ2-3 and V is TRBV20-1, with TRBD2 as a possible D gene (6 bases). V was clipped by 6 bases and J by 0 bases, with 13 bases between them. CDR3 length: 14 residues. Germline V gene sequence: CDR1 DFQATT, CDR2 SNEGSKA (reference sequence). The CDR3 coding sequence is TGCAGTGCGGCCCTAGCGTTTAGCACAGATACGCAGTATTTT. This codes for CSAALAFSTDTQYF.

This rearrangement joins TRBV4-2 to TRBJ2-5; D not resolved. Trimming took 3 bases from V and 7 from J, leaving 12 bases between them. Germline V gives CDR1 LGHNA, CDR2 YNFKEQ. The CDR3 is made up of 13 amino acids. In DNA, the CDR3 is TGTGCCAGCAGCCAGTTCATAATCGGGACCCAGTACTTC. As protein: CASSQFIIGTQYF.

A word on this clonotype: One junction end does not reproduce the germline sequence, and a read error may be involved. The J gene is TRBJ2-5, the V gene TRBV7-7; possibly TRBD2 for D (6 bases). Germline CDR1 and CDR2: SSHAT and FNYEAQ (reference sequence). This CDR3 comprises 14 residues. CDR3 loop: CASSLSFNGGDQYF. CDR3 DNA sequence: TGTGCTAGCAGCTTAAGTTTTAACGGGGGTGACCAGTACTTC. Together with reference TRBV7-7 and TRBJ2-5, the CDR3 gives the full variable domain: GAGVSQSPRYKVTKRGQDVTLRCDPISSHATLYWYQQALGQGPEFLTYFNYEAQPDKSGLPSDRFSAERPEGSISTLTIQRTEQRDSAMYRCASSLSFNGGDQYFGPGTRLLVL.

This clonotype was detected a few times. This chain links TRBV29-1 with TRBJ2-5; 7 bases map to TRBD1. The germline CDR1 and CDR2 sequences are SQVTM and ANQGSEA. This CDR3 spans 15 amino acids. V was pared by 5 bases and J by 5 bases, with 14 bases of the junction left unmatched. This CDR3 is CSVHLDRAGAETQYF. For the CDR3, the DNA is TGCAGCGTTCACTTAGACAGGGCGGGTGCGGAGACCCAGTACTTC.

The chain recombines TRBV2 with TRBJ1-2, with 11 bases aligning to TRBD1. V gave up 4 bases and J gave up 2 bases; unmatched junction bases: 3. CDR1 SNHLY and CDR2 FYNNEI come from the germline V gene. The CDR3 consists of 15 residues. CDR3 region: CASSGGQGGNYGYTF. The DNA for the CDR3 is TGTGCCAGCAGTGGGGGACAGGGGGGGAACTATGGCTACACCTTC.

This clonotype appeared a few times. The chain joins TRBV2 to TRBJ2-5; D might be TRBD2 (6 bases). Trimming removed 5 bases at V and 13 bases at J, with 17 bases between. The germline V gene encodes CDR1 SNHLY and CDR2 FYNNEI. The CDR3 length is 12 residues. The CDR3 reads CASSPAGSFAYF. The CDR3 DNA sequence: TGTGCCAGCAGTCCCGCCGGGAGCTTTGCGTACTTC.

This clonotype was recorded a few times. The chain recombines TRBV2 with TRBJ2-5; either TRBD1 or TRBD2 may supply D (5 bases each). Trimming cost V 6 bases and J 1 base, with 15 bases left between them. The CDR3 covers 15 residues. Germline-derived CDR1 and CDR2 are SNHLY and FYNNEI. The CDR3 loop reads CASRVPGPLQETQYF. The CDR3 DNA follows: TGTGCCAGCAGAGTACCGGGACCGCTCCAAGAGACCCAGTACTTC.

The V call is TRBV6-1, the J call TRBJ2-7; 9 bases are shared with TRBD2. Germline V lookup: CDR1 MNHNS, CDR2 SASEGT. The CDR3 is 16 amino acids. The V and J ends lost 6 bases and 7 bases, in that order; junction bases with no gene match: 16. This chain's CDR3 is CASRRASGDLWGEQYF. CDR3 DNA: TGTGCCAGCAGGAGGGCTAGCGGGGACCTTTGGGGGGAGCAGTACTTC.

The chain has TRBV28 and TRBJ1-2; D uncertain. The CDR3 extends over 11 amino acids. CDR1 is MDHEN, CDR2 SYDVKM, per germline. V was trimmed by 6 bases and J by 2 bases, leaving 4 bases between them. This chain's CDR3 is CASSFNYGYTF. As DNA, the CDR3 is TGTGCCAGCAGCTTCAACTATGGCTACACCTTC.

This chain joins TRBV20-1 and TRBJ2-7; tentatively, D is TRBD1 (6 bases). Germline values: CDR1 DFQATT, CDR2 SNEGSKA (reference sequence). The CDR3 is 12 amino acids. Deletions cut 3 bases from V and 3 bases from J, with 9 bases between. The CDR3 coding sequence is TGCAGTGCTAGGAAACAGGGCTACGAGCAGTACTTC. It encodes CSARKQGYEQYF.

The chain recombines TRBV20-1 with TRBJ1-2; D is perhaps TRBD1 (6 bases). Trimming cost V 2 bases and J 4 bases, with 20 bases left between them. This CDR3 has 16 residues. Germline V gene data show CDR1 as DFQATT and CDR2 as SNEGSKA (reference sequence). The CDR3 reads CSARKYRTGTSYGYTF. CDR3 bases: TGCAGTGCTAGAAAATACCGAACAGGGACGTCCTATGGCTACACCTTC.

The V gene is TRBV24-1, the J gene TRBJ1-1; TRBD1 matches 7 bases. V dropped 2 bases and J dropped 1; count of bases not matched to a gene: 3. CDR1 is KGHDR and CDR2 is SFDVKD in the germline V gene. CDR3 length equals 15 residues. The CDR3 loop is CATSDSRQGNTEAFF. CDR3 coding DNA: TGTGCCACCAGTGATTCGCGACAGGGGAACACTGAAGCTTTCTTT.

This clonotype was picked up one time. The chain employs TRBV20-1 and TRBJ1-5; 9 bases are a match to TRBD1. The CDR3 is 16 amino acids. Germline values: CDR1 DFQATT, CDR2 SNEGSKA (reference sequence). V shed 0 bases and J 3 bases; nucleotides not matched to a gene: 6. CDR3 sequence reads: CSARDPGQGPNQPQHF. In DNA form, the CDR3 reads TGCAGTGCTAGAGACCCGGGACAGGGTCCCAATCAGCCCCAGCATTTT.

This clonotype is labeled medium-sized (0.01 to 0.1%). The genes are TRBV7-2 and TRBJ1-2; TRBD1 aligns across 7 bases. The V segment lost 0 bases and the J segment 5 bases; nucleotides outside the gene matches: 12. CDR1 is SGHTA and CDR2 is FQGNSA in the germline V gene. CDR3 size: 17 residues. For the CDR3, the DNA is TGTGCCAGCAGCTTAGCGGGGCCCCGGGGCAGGGGGTATGGCTACACCTTC. Amino acid sequence: CASSLAGPRGRGYGYTF.